Below, one T cell receptor beta chain is given with its context. Its target is unknown. This entry is derived from a study of cytomegalovirus exposure and HLA in healthy donors. Background on the study: An earlier analysis identified fewer than 130 million unique TCR beta sequences in some 180 million T cells. Overall study results and limits: A previous analysis found most TCR beta V segments productive roughly 87% or roughly 30% of the time. Association of approximately 16,000 TCR beta sequences with HLA alleles was found at 0.05 false discovery rate in a later analysis.

Germline CDR1 SGHTA, CDR2 FQGNSA. CDR3 size: 14 residues. The V segment lost 7 bases and the J segment 3 bases; nucleotides outside the gene matches: 4. With 60 Vbeta and 13 Jbeta primers, the PCR was carried out. Original handling: A later analysis tallied some 80 million unique TCR beta chains, some 10 million of them shared. Sequenced by immunoSEQ multiplex PCR; TCRdb stores in-frame clones only, minus some. V and J calls and clone size are given by that table; D and trimming were obtained from the DNA. The repertoire holds some 90,000 clones, with about 80% as singletons. The clonotype originates from a man between 50 and 59 years old in good health and CMV-seropositive. This chain links TRBV7-2 with TRBJ2-1; TRBD2 agrees at 9 bases. The sequencing input was PBMCs. The CDR3 region has the DNA TGTGCCAGCACCATAGCGGGAGACTACAATGAGCAGTTCTTC. This codes for CASTIAGDYNEQFF.